This TCR beta chain was identified during a study of control samples from healthy donors and cancer patients. TCRdb's table, derived via immunoSEQ multiplex PCR, lists solely in-frame clones and lacks some. Of 100,000 to 150,000 clones listed, around 87% are singletons. Per germline, CDR1 KGHSH and CDR2 LQKENI. The V gene lost 3 bases and the J gene lost 6 bases, with 16 bases spanning the gap. CDR3 length: 15 amino acids. This clone has a single count. The sequencing input was blood. This TCR came from a man aged 60-69 years in good health. The genes are TRBV18 and TRBJ2-3; the D gene is possibly TRBD1 (6 bases). This CDR3 is CASSPSTGSGDTQYF. CDR3 bases: TGTGCCAGCTCACCCTCAACAGGGTCTGGGGATACGCAGTATTTT.